These 17 T cell receptor beta chains were all obtained from the same sample, sequenced in a study of T cell responses to AZD1222 COVID-19 vaccine. The assay was immunoSEQ multiplex PCR, and TCRdb's table has in-frame clones only and misses some. The sample lists around 97,000 clones, approximately 89% occurring once. The source material was peripheral blood, sampled on day 0 of AZD1222 vaccination. The receptors were sampled from an adult in good health.

The J gene is TRBJ1-5, the V gene TRBV7-2; perhaps TRBD1 as D (5 bases). The CDR3 has 15 amino acids. Germline CDR1 is SGHTA and CDR2 is FQGNSA. V shed 5 bases and J shed 5 bases, with 16 bases lying between them. CDR3 nucleotide sequence: TGTGCCAGCAGCCCCGTGGCAGGGTCTGATCAGCCCCAGCATTTT. This gives the protein CASSPVAGSDQPQHF.

The chain employs TRBV5-1 and TRBJ1-3, with D unclear. The CDR3 length is 16 residues. In germline, CDR1 is SGHRS, CDR2 YFSETQ. Trimming shortened V by 4 bases and J by 0 bases, and 14 bases separated the two germline ends. The CDR3 coding sequence is TGCGCCAGCAGCGCACTCTTCAGAGACTCTGGAAACACCATATATTTT. This sequence encodes CASSALFRDSGNTIYF.

This clone showed up just once. The chain uses TRBV24-1 and TRBJ1-2; 10 nucleotides line up with TRBD1. The J segment lost 8 bases and the V segment lost 2 bases, leaving 4 bases of the junction unmatched. The length of the CDR3 is 14 residues. Germline lookup yields CDR1 KGHDR and CDR2 SFDVKD. The CDR3 coding sequence is TGTGCCACCAGTGATTCGACGACAGGGGGCGGCTACACCTTC. Translating gives CATSDSTTGGGYTF.

The chain is built from TRBV10-3 and TRBJ1-6; no definite D call. V gave up 2 bases and J gave up 0 bases, with 5 bases separating them. CDR3 length: 15 amino acids. CDR1 and CDR2 (germline): ENHRY, SYGVKD. CDR3 amino acids: CAISEDGSYNSPLHF. DNA of the CDR3: TGTGCCATCAGTGAGGATGGCTCCTATAATTCACCCCTCCACTTT.

The chain carries TRBV5-1 and TRBJ2-1; TRBD1 might be the D (6 bases). This CDR3 spans 15 amino acids. V lost 0 bases and J 2 bases, leaving 9 bases between the germline ends. The germline V gene encodes CDR1 SGHRS and CDR2 YFSETQ. This CDR3 is CASSLVGDTYNEQFF. The CDR3 region has the DNA TGCGCCAGCAGCTTGGTTGGGGACACCTACAATGAGCAGTTCTTC.

V is TRBV3-1 (or the pseudogene TRBV3-2) and J is TRBJ1-1, with D possibly matching TRBD1 (5 bases). The V end was cut by 2 bases, the J end by 2 bases, with 9 bases between. The CDR3 runs to 14 residues. CDR1 is LGHDT and CDR2 is YNNKEL in the germline V gene (reference sequence). CDR3 sequence: CASSQRGDNTEAFF. The CDR3, as DNA: TGTGCCAGCAGCCAAAGGGGTGATAACACTGAAGCTTTCTTT.

The chain carries TRBV9 and TRBJ1-5, with 8 bases aligning to TRBD1. There are 17 residues in the CDR3. V gave up 4 bases and J gave up 4 bases; unmatched junction bases: 13. From germline, CDR1 is SGDLS and CDR2 YYNGEE. Written as DNA, the CDR3 is TGTGCCAGCAGCCCGGGCAGGGGGCCGCTTAGTAATCAGCCCCAGCATTTT. Its translation is CASSPGRGPLSNQPQHF. The full variable domain, completed using reference TRBV9 and TRBJ1-5, is DSGVTQTPKHLITATGQRVTLRCSPRSGDLSVYWYQQSLDQGLQFLIQYYNGEERAKGNILERFSAQQFPDLHSELNLSSLELGDSALYFCASSPGRGPLSNQPQHFGDGTRLSIL.

V is TRBV18 and J is TRBJ1-1; 7 bases are shared with TRBD1. J lost 1 base, V lost 1 base, and 6 bases had no gene match. Germline CDR1 reads KGHSH; CDR2 reads LQKENI. CDR3 length equals 16 residues. Written as DNA, the CDR3 is TGTGCCAGCTCACCACAGGGGGCGGGGGCGAACACTGAAGCTTTCTTT. Amino acids: CASSPQGAGANTEAFF.

The V gene is TRBV5-4, the J gene TRBJ2-1; D is ambiguous. Trimming stripped 3 bases from V and 9 bases from J, with 16 bases between. Germline CDR1 reads SGHNT; CDR2 reads YYREEE (reference sequence). This CDR3 spans 14 amino acids. The CDR3 DNA is TGTGCCAGCAGCTCCTTACTTCCGTGGGGTGAGCAGTTCTTC. This encodes CASSSLLPWGEQFF.

J is TRBJ1-4 and V is TRBV5-4, with D uncertain. The CDR3 covers 13 residues. V was shortened by 5 bases and J by 8 bases, with 13 bases between the two germline ends. Germline values: CDR1 SGHNT, CDR2 YYREEE (reference sequence). The CDR3 here is CASSQVGDEKLFF. The DNA of the CDR3 is TGTGCCAGCAGTCAGGTGGGAGACGAAAAACTGTTTTTT. The variable domain in full, with the rest retrieved from reference TRBV5-4 and TRBJ1-4, is ETGVTQSPTHLIKTRGQQVTLRCSSQSGHNTVSWYQQALGQGPQFIFQYYREEENGRGNFPPRFSGLQFPNYSSELNVNALELDDSALYLCASSQVGDEKLFFGSGTQLSVL.

This clone was found once. The chain couples TRBV28 to TRBJ1-2; possibly TRBD1 for D (5 bases). V lost 10 bases and J 0 bases, leaving 18 bases between the germline ends. There are 15 residues in the CDR3. Germline CDR1 is MDHEN and CDR2 is SYDVKM. The CDR3 region has the DNA TGTGCCACCGAAACTGTTGACAGTACTAACTATGGCTACACCTTC. It specifies CATETVDSTNYGYTF.

The J gene is TRBJ1-6, the V gene TRBV6-2 or TRBV6-3, with D possibly TRBD1 on 6 matching bases. The germline CDR1 and CDR2 sequences are MNHEY and SVGEGT. V was trimmed by 6 bases and J by 11 bases, leaving 17 bases between them. There are 14 residues in the CDR3. CDR3 sequence reads: CASSSTGTVPPLHF. DNA of the CDR3: TGTGCCAGCAGCAGCACAGGGACCGTCCCACCCCTCCACTTT.

The chain joins TRBV7-2 to TRBJ1-2, with D hard to call. V was trimmed by 1 base and J by 7 bases, leaving 13 bases between them. This CDR3 contains 14 residues. Germline values: CDR1 SGHTA, CDR2 FQGNSA. This chain's CDR3 is CASSLEQRPSGYTF. DNA of the CDR3: TGTGCCAGCAGCTTAGAACAGAGGCCTAGTGGCTACACCTTC.

The rearrangement links TRBV5-1 to TRBJ1-4; D perhaps matches TRBD1 (5 bases). Trimming stripped 2 bases from V and 4 bases from J, with 9 bases between. The germline gives CDR1 SGHRS, CDR2 YFSETQ. CDR3 size: 14 residues. DNA for the CDR3: TGCGCCAGCAGCTTAGGGGTGGATAATGAAAAACTGTTTTTT. Translating it yields CASSLGVDNEKLFF.

The chain has TRBV24-1 and TRBJ2-7; D is perhaps TRBD1 or TRBD2 (5 bases each). The V gene's germline CDR1 is KGHDR and CDR2 SFDVKD. This CDR3 is built from 14 residues. Trimming cost V 3 bases and J 2 bases, with 10 bases left between them. Here the CDR3 DNA reads TGTGCCACCAGTGATAGACGGGACCCCTACGAGCAGTACTTC. This codes for CATSDRRDPYEQYF.

V is TRBV30 and J is TRBJ1-2, with TRBD1 matching over 8 bases. The CDR3 extends over 14 amino acids. CDR1 is GTSNPN and CDR2 is SVGIG in the germline V gene (reference sequence). V was pared by 5 bases and J by 1 base, with 6 bases of the junction left unmatched. The CDR3 DNA reads TGTGCCTGGGGGCGACAGGGGCTTAACTATGGCTACACCTTC. Encoded protein: CAWGRQGLNYGYTF.

This clone was picked up one time. The rearrangement uses TRBV18 and TRBJ1-1; TRBD1 agrees at 9 bases. The CDR3 length is 15 residues. V trimming: 5 bases; J trimming: 5 bases; junction bases outside the gene matches: 9. Germline assignment: CDR1 KGHSH and CDR2 LQKENI. The CDR3 reads CASSSVGQGRTEAFF. For the CDR3, the DNA is TGTGCCAGCTCATCCGTCGGACAGGGGCGGACTGAAGCTTTCTTT.